Listed here are 19 T cell receptor beta chains from one sample, sequenced in a study of blood T cell repertoires in COVID-19. The protocol was immunoSEQ multiplex PCR, while the TCRdb copy is restricted to in-frame clones and leaves out a portion. The data show approximately 160,000 clones, approximately 88% seen once. The material sequenced was peripheral blood. The receptors were sampled from a young man with active or convalescent COVID-19.

This rearrangement joins TRBV28 to TRBJ2-5; 10 nucleotides align to TRBD2. This CDR3 is 14 amino acids long. CDR1 MDHEN and CDR2 SYDVKM come from the germline V gene. V lost 7 bases to trimming and J lost 2 bases; unmatched junction nucleotides: 4. This chain's CDR3 is CASKVAGGQETQYF. Written as DNA, the CDR3 is TGTGCCAGCAAGGTAGCGGGGGGTCAAGAGACCCAGTACTTC.

The chain links TRBV14 to TRBJ2-4, with D tentatively TRBD1 (6 bases). The CDR3 contains 11 residues. The germline gives CDR1 SGHDN, CDR2 FVKESK. V lost 6 bases and J lost 8, with 8 bases in between. The CDR3 here is CASSKGDIQYF. The CDR3 DNA reads as TGTGCCAGCAGTAAGGGGGACATTCAGTACTTC.

The rearrangement joins TRBV19 to TRBJ1-1; 9 positions match TRBD1. CDR1 is LNHDA and CDR2 is SQIVND in the germline V gene (reference sequence). V was pared by 4 bases and J by 4 bases, with 7 bases of the junction left unmatched. The CDR3 covers 15 residues. DNA for the CDR3: TGTGCCAGTAGTACCGGACAGGGGTTAGGCACTGAAGCTTTCTTT. Translation gives CASSTGQGLGTEAFF. The whole variable domain, filled in from reference TRBV19 and TRBJ1-1, reads DGGITQSPKYLFRKEGQNVTLSCEQNLNHDAMYWYRQDPGQGLRLIYYSQIVNDFQKGDIAEGYSVSREKKESFPLTVTSAQKNPTAFYLCASSTGQGLGTEAFFGQGTRLTVV.

The chain combines TRBV20-1 with TRBJ1-2; D is unclear. The CDR3 sequence is 11 residues long. Trimming left V 6 bases short and J 3 bases short, with 8 bases between. Per germline, CDR1 DFQATT and CDR2 SNEGSKA (reference sequence). CDR3 sequence reads: CSAGEYYGYTF. In nucleotides, the CDR3 is TGCAGTGCCGGAGAGTACTATGGCTACACCTTC.

The chain employs TRBV6-1 and TRBJ1-1, with 7 positions matching TRBD1. V trimming: 3 bases; J trimming: 4 bases; junction bases outside the gene matches: 5. This CDR3 contains 14 residues. Per the germline V gene, CDR1 is MNHNS and CDR2 is SASEGT. CDR3 in DNA: TGTGCCAGCAGTGAGACAGGGACGACCACTGAAGCTTTCTTT. Translating it yields CASSETGTTTEAFF.

The rearrangement links TRBV29-1 to TRBJ2-7, with 7 bases aligning to TRBD1. The length of the CDR3 is 14 residues. The ends lost 4 bases at V and 0 bases at J; junction bases unmatched: 6. Germline values: CDR1 SQVTM, CDR2 ANQGSEA. CDR3 in amino acids: CSVGYRGYSYEQYF. In DNA, the CDR3 is TGCAGCGTTGGTTACAGGGGATACTCCTACGAGCAGTACTTC.

The chain recombines TRBV7-2 with TRBJ2-7; 7 bases match TRBD1. The germline gives CDR1 SGHTA, CDR2 FQGNSA. Trimming took 0 bases from V and 2 from J; bases not matched to a gene: 7. CDR3 length: 16 amino acids. The CDR3 DNA is TGTGCCAGCAGCTTAGCTCCCAGGGGGATAACCTACGAGCAGTACTTC. Translating it yields CASSLAPRGITYEQYF.

The CDR3 reads CASSLGSKNTEAFF. CDR3 nucleotides: TGTGCCAGCAGCTTAGGGAGTAAGAACACTGAAGCTTTCTTT. The V and J genes are TRBV7-9 and TRBJ1-1; no reliable D call. Germline V lookup: CDR1 SEHNR, CDR2 FQNEAQ (reference sequence). The V gene lost 1 base and the J gene lost 1 base, with 7 bases spanning the gap. The CDR3 length is 14 residues.

CDR3 sequence reads: CASRVRDTDTQYF. CDR3 bases: TGTGCCAGCAGGGTCCGGGACACAGATACGCAGTATTTT. The chain couples TRBV5-4 to TRBJ2-3; tentatively, D is TRBD2 (5 bases). V gave up 5 bases and J gave up 2 bases, with 9 bases separating them. The CDR3 covers 13 residues. The germline CDR1 and CDR2 sequences are SGHNT and YYREEE (reference sequence).

The rearrangement uses TRBV3-1 (or the pseudogene TRBV3-2) and TRBJ2-2; TRBD1 might be the D (6 bases). Germline loops: CDR1 LGHDT, CDR2 YNNKEL (reference sequence). This CDR3 has 17 residues. The V end lost 2 bases, the J end lost 0 bases, and 13 bases lay between the germline ends. CDR3 sequence: CASSQKGRQANTGELFF. The CDR3 nucleotides read TGTGCCAGCAGCCAAAAAGGGAGACAGGCGAACACCGGGGAGCTGTTTTTT.

The chain is built from TRBV30 and TRBJ1-2, with D possibly matching TRBD1 (6 bases). Germline CDR1 and CDR2: GTSNPN and SVGIG (reference sequence). This CDR3 contains 13 residues. V lost 7 bases to trimming and J lost 7 bases, with 19 bases between them. CDR3 nucleotide sequence: TGTGCCTTCCGCGGGGGGCTCCTCGGTGGCTACACCTTC. It codes for CAFRGGLLGGYTF. Filled out from reference TRBV30 and TRBJ1-2, the complete variable domain reads SQTIHQWPATLVQPVGSPLSLECTVEGTSNPNLYWYRQAAGRGLQLLFYSVGIGQISSEVPQNLSASRPQDRQFILSSKKLLLSDSGFYLCAFRGGLLGGYTFGSGTRLTVV.

The V call is TRBV6-5, the J call TRBJ1-2; TRBD1 aligns across 8 bases. This CDR3 contains 14 residues. Looked up from germline, CDR1 is MNHEY and CDR2 is SVGAGI. Germline trimming cut 7 bases from V and 8 bases from J; bases unmatched to any gene: 12. The DNA of the CDR3 is TGTGCCAGCAATAAACTCCCAGGGGGCTTCGGCTACACCTTC. This translates into CASNKLPGGFGYTF.

This sequence joins TRBV7-8 and TRBJ2-7, with TRBD1 identical over 9 bases. Trimming cost V 5 bases and J 3 bases; bases outside gene matches: 11. Germline V gene sequence: CDR1 SGHVS, CDR2 FQNEAQ. This CDR3 is 16 amino acids long. CDR3 DNA sequence: TGTGCCAGCAGCACCGGAACCGGGACAGGGATCTACGAGCAGTACTTC. Protein sequence: CASSTGTGTGIYEQYF. The full variable domain, rest sourced from reference TRBV7-8 and TRBJ2-7, is GAGVSQSPRYKVAKRGQDVALRCDPISGHVSLFWYQQALGQGPEFLTYFQNEAQLDKSGLPSDRFFAERPEGSVSTLKIQRTQQEDSAVYLCASSTGTGTGIYEQYFGPGTRLTVT.

This clone was seen a few times. CDR3 region: CAWSTQGLAGNTIYF. CDR3 in DNA: TGTGCCTGGAGTACACAGGGCCTTGCTGGAAACACCATATATTTT. The chain is built from TRBV30 and TRBJ1-3, with D perhaps matching TRBD1 (6 bases). Germline-derived CDR1 and CDR2 are GTSNPN and SVGIG (reference sequence). The V and J ends lost 2 bases and 2 bases respectively, with 13 bases between them. The CDR3 loop spans 15 amino acids.

The V gene is TRBV6-1, the J gene TRBJ1-3; a possible D gene is TRBD1 (6 bases). Germline V CDR1 and CDR2: MNHNS, SASEGT. CDR3 length: 15 residues. Trimming pared 1 base from V and 0 bases from J, leaving 7 bases between. The CDR3 reads CASSEETGSGNTIYF. As DNA, the CDR3 is TGTGCCAGCAGTGAAGAGACAGGCTCTGGAAACACCATATATTTT.

The chain links TRBV11-2 to TRBJ1-2; 7 positions agree with TRBD1. The CDR3 is 13 residues long. Trimming removed 5 bases from V and 3 bases from J; junction bases left unmatched: 3. The germline gives CDR1 SGHAT, CDR2 FQNNGV. The DNA for the CDR3 is TGTGCCAGCAGCCGCGGACAGGACTATGGCTACACCTTC. It encodes CASSRGQDYGYTF.

V is TRBV19 and J is TRBJ1-1; TRBD1 agrees at 7 bases. The CDR3 is 14 amino acids. Per germline, CDR1 LNHDA and CDR2 SQIVND (reference sequence). Trimming took 1 base from V and 3 from J; bases not matched to a gene: 2. This CDR3 reads CASSIAGGDTEAFF. The CDR3 region has the DNA TGTGCCAGTAGTATAGCAGGGGGTGACACTGAAGCTTTCTTT.

This clone was recorded only once. The CDR3 DNA reads as TGTGCCAGCAGTCTCCGGGACAGGGTCCAGCCCCAGCATTTT. Translation gives CASSLRDRVQPQHF. The chain joins TRBV27 to TRBJ1-5, with 9 nucleotides matching TRBD1. The germline V gene has CDR1 MNHEY and CDR2 SMNVEV (reference sequence). This CDR3 spans 14 amino acids. The V and J ends lost 5 bases and 7 bases, in that order; junction bases with no gene match: 6.

The chain has TRBV6-1 and TRBJ1-3, with no clear D. CDR1 is MNHNS and CDR2 is SASEGT in the germline V gene. The CDR3 is made up of 14 amino acids. Trimming shortened V by 0 bases and J by 3 bases, and 6 bases separated the two germline ends. The CDR3 loop is CASSEAQFGNTIYF. CDR3 sequence (DNA): TGTGCCAGCAGTGAAGCACAGTTTGGAAACACCATATATTTT.